The 32 T cell receptor beta chains below all came from one sample that was sequenced in a study of cytomegalovirus exposure and HLA in healthy donors. Profiled with immunoSEQ multiplex PCR; TCRdb holds only in-frame clones, not every one. The sample contains around 130,000 clones, 85% of which appear only once. The sequenced sample was PBMCs. The receptor source for this set is a woman in her thirties in good health and CMV-seronegative.

The chain has TRBV12-5 and TRBJ2-7; TRBD1 agrees at 7 bases. The V segment lost 3 bases and the J segment 2 bases; nucleotides outside the gene matches: 7. The CDR3 has 15 amino acids. CDR1 and CDR2 from the germline V gene are LGHNT and FRNRAP. In DNA form, the CDR3 reads TGTGCTAGTGGTTTAGGTCAAACAGGGGCCTACGAGCAGTACTTC. It specifies CASGLGQTGAYEQYF. Based on the CDR3 plus reference TRBV12-5 and TRBJ2-7, the full variable domain is DARVTQTPRHKVTEMGQEVTMRCQPILGHNTVFWYRQTMMQGLELLAYFRNRAPLDDSGMPKDRFSAEMPDATLATLKIQPSEPRDSAVYFCASGLGQTGAYEQYFGPGTRLTVT.

The chain combines TRBV5-1 with TRBJ1-4; 11 nucleotides line up with TRBD1. V lost 4 bases to trimming and J lost 8 bases; unmatched junction nucleotides: 10. There are 16 residues in the CDR3. CDR1 is SGHRS and CDR2 is YFSETQ in the germline V gene. CDR3 in amino acids: CASSPGQGAPGEKLFF. CDR3 coding DNA: TGCGCCAGCAGCCCTGGACAGGGGGCGCCTGGGGAAAAACTGTTTTTT. Combining the CDR3 with reference TRBV5-1 and TRBJ1-4 gives the whole variable domain KAGVTQTPRYLIKTRGQQVTLSCSPISGHRSVSWYQQTPGQGLQFLFEYFSETQRNKGNFPGRFSGRQFSNSRSEMNVSTLELGDSALYLCASSPGQGAPGEKLFFGSGTQLSVL.

The chain has TRBV5-1 and TRBJ2-2, with D possibly TRBD2 on 6 matching bases. The V end lost 2 bases, the J end lost 6 bases, and 14 bases lay between the germline ends. The CDR3 contains 15 residues. The germline V gene encodes CDR1 SGHRS and CDR2 YFSETQ. CDR3 residues: CASSLSSGGSGELFF. CDR3 in DNA: TGCGCCAGCAGCTTATCTTCTGGAGGGTCCGGGGAGCTGTTTTTT.

The chain combines TRBV5-4 with TRBJ1-3, with D possibly matching TRBD1 (5 bases). There are 13 residues in the CDR3. Germline CDR1 SGHNT, CDR2 YYREEE (reference sequence). V lost 4 bases, J lost 1 base, and 6 bases lay in between. This CDR3 reads CASSGASGNTIYF. The DNA of the CDR3 is TGTGCCAGCAGCGGGGCTTCTGGAAACACCATATATTTT. Combining the CDR3 with reference TRBV5-4 and TRBJ1-3 gives the whole variable domain ETGVTQSPTHLIKTRGQQVTLRCSSQSGHNTVSWYQQALGQGPQFIFQYYREEENGRGNFPPRFSGLQFPNYSSELNVNALELDDSALYLCASSGASGNTIYFGEGSWLTVV.

A remark on this clone: The same CDR3 arises from other DNA sequences in this sample as well. CDR3 sequence: CASSGDRAGYTF. DNA for the CDR3: TGTGCCAGCAGTGGAGACAGGGCCGGCTACACCTTC. The chain joins TRBV2 to TRBJ1-2, with 7 bases identical to TRBD1. The CDR3 sequence is 12 residues long. Germline trimming cut 4 bases from V and 8 bases from J; bases unmatched to any gene: 4. Germline V gene lookup returns CDR1 SNHLY and CDR2 FYNNEI. Combining the CDR3 with reference TRBV2 and TRBJ1-2 gives the whole variable domain EPEVTQTPSHQVTQMGQEVILRCVPISNHLYFYWYRQILGQKVEFLVSFYNNEISEKSEIFDDQFSVERPDGSNFTLKIRSTKLEDSAMYFCASSGDRAGYTFGSGTRLTVV.

V gene TRBV5-1 combines with J gene TRBJ2-1; 10 nucleotides align to TRBD2. The CDR3 is 16 residues long. V lost 0 bases to trimming and J lost 10 bases; unmatched junction nucleotides: 10. Germline CDR1 reads SGHRS; CDR2 reads YFSETQ. The CDR3, as DNA: TGCGCCAGCAGCTTGGGAGCGGGGGGGCTAGTGCCCGAGCAGTTCTTC. Protein: CASSLGAGGLVPEQFF.

The chain employs TRBV7-3 and TRBJ2-2; D remains unclear. Germline V lookup: CDR1 SGHTA, CDR2 FQGTGA. The ends were cut back, 5 bases at V and 0 bases at J, with 13 bases in the middle. The CDR3 extends over 16 amino acids. The CDR3 coding sequence is TGTGCCAGCAGCCCAGGCCCAGTGGCGAACACCGGGGAGCTGTTTTTT. This translates into CASSPGPVANTGELFF.

This chain joins TRBV6-5 and TRBJ1-2, with TRBD1 identical over 8 bases. The CDR3 contains 13 residues. J lost 4 bases, V lost 8 bases, and 6 bases had no gene match. CDR1 MNHEY and CDR2 SVGAGI come from the germline V gene. CDR3 in DNA: TGTGCCAGCTTCGCAGGGGGCTCCTATGGCTACACCTTC. Translated, it gives CASFAGGSYGYTF.

This clone appeared a few times. The chain recombines TRBV6-5 with TRBJ1-1, with D possibly being TRBD1 (5 bases). CDR3 length: 13 residues. V lost 6 bases to trimming and J lost 7 bases, with 15 bases between them. Germline lookup yields CDR1 MNHEY and CDR2 SVGAGI. DNA for the CDR3: TGTGCCAGCAGACAACGGGACTTATATGAAGCTTTCTTT. Translation: CASRQRDLYEAFF.

J is TRBJ1-1 and V is TRBV4-1; no clear D gene. Per germline, CDR1 MGHRA and CDR2 YSYEKL. Deletions cut 0 bases from V and 4 bases from J, with 6 bases between. CDR3 length: 13 residues. The chain's CDR3 is CASSQDSSTEAFF. CDR3 DNA: TGCGCCAGCAGCCAAGATTCCAGCACTGAAGCTTTCTTT.

The rearrangement joins TRBV30 to TRBJ1-5, with TRBD1 as a possible D gene (6 bases). The CDR3 covers 15 residues. From germline, CDR1 is GTSNPN and CDR2 SVGIG (reference sequence). V was clipped by 3 bases and J by 0 bases, with 12 bases between them. This CDR3 reads CAWRPGVYSNQPQHF. CDR3 bases: TGTGCCTGGAGGCCAGGGGTATATAGCAATCAGCCCCAGCATTTT.

This chain uses TRBV27 with TRBJ1-5, with 7 positions matching TRBD1. CDR1 and CDR2 (germline): MNHEY, SMNVEV (reference sequence). V trimming: 6 bases; J trimming: 0 bases; junction bases outside the gene matches: 5. The CDR3 runs 15 residues. The CDR3 coding sequence is TGTGCCAGCAGAAGCAGGACAGGTAGCAATCAGCCCCAGCATTTT. This codes for CASRSRTGSNQPQHF.

The V and J genes are TRBV7-6 and TRBJ1-3, with D maybe TRBD1 (5 bases). CDR1 is SGHVS, CDR2 FNYEAQ, per germline. CDR3 length: 13 amino acids. Trimming shortened V by 5 bases and J by 6 bases, and 11 bases separated the two germline ends. Here the CDR3 DNA reads TGTGCCAGCAGCGCAGGGTGGGAAAACACCATATATTTT. This codes for CASSAGWENTIYF.

The chain couples TRBV5-5 to TRBJ2-7; TRBD1 matches at 11 bases. J lost 5 bases, V lost 5 bases, and 6 bases had no gene match. From germline, CDR1 is SGHKS and CDR2 YYEKEE (reference sequence). The CDR3 length is 14 residues. The CDR3, as DNA: TGTGCCAGCAGAACCGGACAGGGGGCACACGAGCAGTACTTC. Its translation: CASRTGQGAHEQYF.

The chain combines TRBV13 with TRBJ2-3; D possibly corresponds to TRBD2 (7 bases). The CDR3 runs 14 residues. Looked up from germline, CDR1 is PRHDT and CDR2 is FYEKMQ (reference sequence). With 2 bases removed from V and 5 bases from J, the gap between germline ends came to 11 bases. The CDR3 nucleotides are TGTGCCAGCAGCTTAAGGGGGGGCGGAGATACGCAGTATTTT. Translated: CASSLRGGGDTQYF.

The V call is TRBV7-3, the J call TRBJ2-6; a weak D match, TRBD2 (6 bases). In germline, CDR1 is SGHTA, CDR2 FQGTGA. There are 16 residues in the CDR3. Trimming stripped 5 bases from V and 1 base from J, with 12 bases between. The chain's CDR3 is CASSMGGGSGANVLTF. The CDR3 DNA reads as TGTGCCAGCAGCATGGGTGGAGGGTCTGGGGCCAACGTCCTGACTTTC.

This clone was seen a handful of times. The chain joins TRBV2 to TRBJ1-2; 8 bases line up with TRBD1. Germline lookup yields CDR1 SNHLY and CDR2 FYNNEI. V lost 6 bases and J lost 7; bases outside the gene matches: 4. The CDR3 contains 12 residues. The CDR3 protein is CASRVDRAGYTF. The CDR3 DNA is TGTGCCAGCAGGGTGGACAGGGCTGGCTACACCTTC.

This sequence joins TRBV5-4 and TRBJ2-2; 8 bases match TRBD1. The CDR3 sequence is 13 residues long. J was trimmed by 15 bases and V by 3 bases; bases with no gene match: 10. Germline V gives CDR1 SGHNT, CDR2 YYREEE (reference sequence). The CDR3 DNA reads as TGTGCCAGCAGCTCCACGGACAGGGAAGAGATGTTTTTT. This codes for CASSSTDREEMFF.

The gene calls are TRBV2 and TRBJ2-2, with 8 bases that match TRBD2. CDR1 is SNHLY and CDR2 is FYNNEI in the germline V gene. The CDR3 runs 19 residues. Losses at the gene ends were 0 bases for V and 0 bases for J; bases not matched to a gene: 9. As DNA, the CDR3 is TGTGCCAGCAGTGAAGCGCGGTTTGCGGGGGGCGCGAACACCGGGGAGCTGTTTTTT. It translates to CASSEARFAGGANTGELFF.

The rearrangement uses TRBV2 and TRBJ1-2, with TRBD1 identical over 8 bases. This CDR3 comprises 18 residues. Germline V gene data show CDR1 as SNHLY and CDR2 as FYNNEI. The V gene end was trimmed by 6 bases and the J gene end by 5 bases; junction bases not matched to a gene: 20. CDR3 protein: CASSPPLDRVQTQYGYTF. For the CDR3, the DNA is TGTGCCAGCAGCCCCCCCCTGGACAGGGTTCAGACCCAATATGGCTACACCTTC.

The chain has TRBV19 and TRBJ2-1; 12 bases agree with TRBD2. Germline V lookup: CDR1 LNHDA, CDR2 SQIVND (reference sequence). The CDR3 extends over 15 amino acids. Trimming removed 2 bases from V and 6 bases from J; junction bases left unmatched: 2. The CDR3 spells CASSIKGLAGNEQFF. In DNA form, the CDR3 reads TGTGCCAGTAGTATAAAGGGACTAGCGGGCAATGAGCAGTTCTTC.

The chain uses TRBV15 and TRBJ1-1; D unclear. The CDR3 extends over 15 amino acids. With 7 bases removed from V and 4 bases from J, the gap between germline ends came to 19 bases. Germline assignment: CDR1 LNHNV and CDR2 YYDKDF (reference sequence). The CDR3 bases are TGTGCCACCACCCCGGGGTCGGGTCGGGGCACTGAAGCTTTCTTT. It encodes CATTPGSGRGTEAFF. The whole variable domain, filled in from reference TRBV15 and TRBJ1-1, reads DAMVIQNPRYQVTQFGKPVTLSCSQTLNHNVMYWYQQKSSQAPKLLFHYYDKDFNNEADTPDNFQSRRPNTSFCFLDIRSPGLGDTAMYLCATTPGSGRGTEAFFGQGTRLTVV.

The chain links TRBV27 to TRBJ2-7, with 7 bases matching TRBD1. The CDR3 runs to 14 residues. The germline V gene has CDR1 MNHEY and CDR2 SMNVEV (reference sequence). The trim removed 2 bases at V and 7 bases at J, leaving 8 bases unmatched. CDR3 loop: CASSLSDRAGEQYF. The CDR3 region has the DNA TGTGCCAGCAGTTTAAGCGACAGGGCTGGGGAGCAGTACTTC.

The V call is TRBV6-1, the J call TRBJ2-2; TRBD1 might be the D (6 bases). The CDR3 runs to 17 residues. The V gene's germline CDR1 is MNHNS and CDR2 SASEGT. V lost 2 bases and J 3 bases, leaving 16 bases between the germline ends. As DNA, the CDR3 is TGTGCCAGCAGTGAAAGAATTGCGGCAGGGGACACCGGGGAGCTGTTTTTT. Protein: CASSERIAAGDTGELFF.

DNA of the CDR3: TGTGCCAGCACCCTGGGCAGCCGAATCTACGAGCAGTACTTC. Its protein is CASTLGSRIYEQYF. The chain recombines TRBV6-1 with TRBJ2-7; D gene ambiguous. CDR1 is MNHNS, CDR2 SASEGT, per germline. There are 14 residues in the CDR3. V lost 7 bases and J lost 3, with 16 bases in between.

The gene calls are TRBV4-1 and TRBJ1-6; D might be TRBD1 (6 bases). Germline V CDR1 and CDR2: MGHRA, YSYEKL. The V gene lost 4 bases and the J gene lost 6 bases, with 13 bases spanning the gap. This CDR3 is 15 amino acids long. The CDR3 DNA follows: TGCGCCAGCAGCCGAAGACAGGACTCTAATTCACCCCTCCACTTT. It yields the protein CASSRRQDSNSPLHF.

This clone was seen only once. V gene TRBV11-2 combines with J gene TRBJ2-3; D possibly corresponds to TRBD1 (6 bases). CDR3 size: 15 residues. Germline CDR1 SGHAT, CDR2 FQNNGV. Deletions cut 1 base from V and 2 bases from J, with 10 bases between. This chain's CDR3 is CASSLGRGSTDTQYF. The DNA for the CDR3 is TGTGCCAGCAGCTTAGGCAGGGGATCCACAGATACGCAGTATTTT.

Judged by abundance, this clone is medium-sized. This chain uses TRBV18 with TRBJ1-2; 10 nucleotides match TRBD1. Germline V lookup: CDR1 KGHSH, CDR2 LQKENI. J was trimmed by 7 bases and V by 3 bases; bases with no gene match: 11. The CDR3 has 16 amino acids. The CDR3 here is CASSPGDRGALGGYTF. CDR3 nucleotides: TGTGCCAGCTCACCTGGGGACAGGGGCGCACTGGGTGGCTACACCTTC.

The count of this clone is one. The rearrangement joins TRBV4-2 to TRBJ2-1; D unclear. Trimming took off 1 base at V and 0 bases at J, with 25 bases between the two ends. The CDR3 totals 21 residues. Germline V gene data show CDR1 as LGHNA and CDR2 as YNFKEQ. The CDR3 DNA is TGTGCCAGCAGCCAAGGTGCAGGTCCCCTACACACCCTCAGCTCCTACAATGAGCAGTTCTTC. Protein: CASSQGAGPLHTLSSYNEQFF.

CDR3 amino acids: CASRPPSGRNTGELFF. The CDR3 DNA sequence: TGCGCCAGCAGGCCCCCTAGCGGGAGGAACACCGGGGAGCTGTTTTTT. The chain recombines TRBV10-2 with TRBJ2-2, with 10 nucleotides matching TRBD2. This CDR3 comprises 16 residues. Unmatched junction bases numbered 5, after V lost 6 bases and J lost 1 base. The germline CDR1 and CDR2 sequences are WSHSY and SAAADI.

This chain connects TRBV29-1 to TRBJ1-2; 8 nucleotides agree with TRBD1. Germline lookup yields CDR1 SQVTM and CDR2 ANQGSEA. The V gene end was trimmed by 2 bases and the J gene end by 5 bases; junction bases not matched to a gene: 10. The CDR3 spans 15 residues. In nucleotides, the CDR3 is TGCAGCGTTGAACTCATACAGGGGGGCCCTTATGGCTACACCTTC. As protein: CSVELIQGGPYGYTF.

The J gene is TRBJ1-4, the V gene TRBV7-9; 10 positions agree with TRBD1. The CDR3 spans 17 residues. Unmatched junction bases numbered 11, after V lost 3 bases and J lost 7 bases. Germline V gene data show CDR1 as SEHNR and CDR2 as FQNEAQ (reference sequence). The CDR3 bases are TGTGCCAGCAGCTTTATCGGGACAGGGGCCTTGGGTGAAAAACTGTTTTTT. Encoded protein: CASSFIGTGALGEKLFF.